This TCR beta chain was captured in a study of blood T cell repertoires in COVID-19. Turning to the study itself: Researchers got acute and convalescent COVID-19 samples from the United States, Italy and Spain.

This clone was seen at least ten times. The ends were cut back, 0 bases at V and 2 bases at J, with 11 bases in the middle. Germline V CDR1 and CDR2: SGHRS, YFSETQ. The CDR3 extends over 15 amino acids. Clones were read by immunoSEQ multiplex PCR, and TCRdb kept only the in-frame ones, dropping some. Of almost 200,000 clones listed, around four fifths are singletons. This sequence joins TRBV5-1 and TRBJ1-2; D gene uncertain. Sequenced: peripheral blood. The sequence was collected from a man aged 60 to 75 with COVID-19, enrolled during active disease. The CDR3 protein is CASSLGSFYNYGYTF. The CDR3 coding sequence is TGCGCCAGCAGCTTGGGAAGTTTCTACAACTATGGCTACACCTTC.